One and the same sample provided the 21 T cell receptor beta chains below, sequenced in a study of tumor-infiltrating lymphocytes in primary liver carcinoma. Unsorted whole blood supplied the blood RNA, and germline DNA was isolated too. Priming with a constant-region primer yielded TCR beta cDNA from about 510 ng total RNA. Three nested multiplex PCR rounds, a slightly modified ARM-PCR, produced the libraries for TCR beta. The two initial PCR rounds, around 10 cycles each, used TRBV1-TRBV30 forward and C-beta reverse primers. A single record per CDR3 protein comes from TCRdb applying MiXCR to the multiplex PCR reads. Seen here are 250,000 to 400,000 distinct CDR3 sequences, approximately 60% observed once, and the top ten hold roughly 9%. Specimen: peripheral blood. The receptors were gathered from a middle-aged man with primary liver carcinoma and hepatitis B virus infection.

This clonotype was recorded many times. The chain links TRBV6-5 to TRBJ2-3; 7 bases align to TRBD1. This CDR3 has 16 residues. Losses at the gene ends were 4 bases for V and 0 bases for J; bases not matched to a gene: 7. CDR1 and CDR2 from the germline V gene are MNHEY and SVGAGI. CDR3 sequence: CASSLQGIPSTDTQYF. The CDR3, as DNA: TGTGCCAGCAGTTTACAGGGGATCCCTAGCACAGATACGCAGTATTTT.

As to this clonotype: One end of the junction varies from germline; a read error may be responsible. V usage is TRBV6-1 and J usage is TRBJ2-3, with 9 bases lining up with TRBD1. Germline V gives CDR1 MNHNS, CDR2 SASEGT. This CDR3 has 15 residues. The CDR3 spells CTSSEGTGPIDTQYF. In DNA form, the CDR3 reads TGTACCAGCAGTGAGGGGACAGGGCCCATAGATACGCAGTATTTT.

This clonotype has at least ten counts. The rearrangement links TRBV29-1 to TRBJ1-1, with D maybe TRBD1 (5 bases). Germline-derived CDR1 and CDR2 are SQVTM and ANQGSEA. The CDR3 has 15 residues. Trimming pared 5 bases from V and 0 bases from J, leaving 16 bases between. The CDR3 loop reads CSVRYQGAMNTEAFF. DNA for the CDR3: TGCAGCGTTCGATACCAAGGGGCGATGAACACTGAAGCTTTCTTT. The full variable domain, in which reference TRBV29-1 and TRBJ1-1 provide the parts outside the CDR3, is SAVISQKPSRDICQRGTSLTIQCQVDSQVTMMFWYRQQPGQSLTLIATANQGSEATYESGFVIDKFPISRPNLTFSTLTVSNMSPEDSSIYLCSVRYQGAMNTEAFFGQGTRLTVV.

This clonotype appeared many times. The CDR3 DNA follows: TGTGCCAGCAGTTTTAACTATGGCTACACCTTC. It encodes CASSFNYGYTF. The rearrangement links TRBV6-1 to TRBJ1-2; D ambiguous. The CDR3 extends over 11 amino acids. The V gene lost 5 bases and the J gene lost 1 base, with 2 bases spanning the gap. Germline CDR1 is MNHNS and CDR2 is SASEGT.

The table lists this clonotype with many counts. This chain joins TRBV29-1 and TRBJ1-1; possibly TRBD1 for D (6 bases). Trimming shortened V by 6 bases and J by 7 bases, and 15 bases separated the two germline ends. Germline V gene sequence: CDR1 SQVTM, CDR2 ANQGSEA. The CDR3 loop spans 12 amino acids. CDR3 protein: CSVGHQRGEAFF. The CDR3 DNA reads as TGCAGCGTGGGACATCAACGGGGTGAAGCTTTCTTT. Using reference TRBV29-1 and TRBJ1-1 for the parts outside the CDR3, the full variable domain is SAVISQKPSRDICQRGTSLTIQCQVDSQVTMMFWYRQQPGQSLTLIATANQGSEATYESGFVIDKFPISRPNLTFSTLTVSNMSPEDSSIYLCSVGHQRGEAFFGQGTRLTVV.

Remarks on this clonotype: A much larger clone is a single base away; this may be a read error. CDR3 DNA sequence: TGTGCCAGCAGTTACCCCCGACAGGGCGGCAATCAGCCCCGGCATTTT. Encoded protein: CASSYPRQGGNQPRHF. The chain employs TRBV6-6 and TRBJ1-5; TRBD1 aligns across 7 bases. The CDR3 is made up of 16 amino acids. The germline V gene has CDR1 MNHNY and CDR2 SVGAGI (reference sequence).

This clonotype was seen a few times. This chain joins TRBV28 and TRBJ1-1, with a possible D match to TRBD1 (6 bases). CDR3 size: 14 residues. Looked up from germline, CDR1 is MDHEN and CDR2 is SYDVKM. Trimming shortened V by 5 bases and J by 3 bases, and 13 bases separated the two germline ends. CDR3 in amino acids: CASSEYRTDTEAFF. The CDR3, as DNA: TGTGCCAGCAGTGAATACCGGACAGACACTGAAGCTTTCTTT.

Note on this clonotype: At one end the junction does not follow the germline gene, possibly because of a read error. The chain links TRBV4-3 to TRBJ2-1, with D tentatively TRBD2 (7 bases). Germline CDR1 LGHNA, CDR2 YSLEER. The CDR3 loop spans 16 amino acids. CDR3 amino acids: CASSREGEGLDNGQFF. The DNA for the CDR3 is TGCGCCAGCAGCCGAGAGGGGGAGGGCCTAGACAATGGGCAGTTCTTC.

The table lists this clonotype with a few counts. The chain carries TRBV10-3 and TRBJ1-1; 7 bases match TRBD1. CDR1 is ENHRY, CDR2 SYGVKD, per germline. This CDR3 has 17 residues. The CDR3 bases are TGTGCTACCCGTGACCCCCGGGACAGCCACCAAGACACTGAAGCTTTCTTT. Protein product: CATRDPRDSHQDTEAFF.

This chain connects TRBV4-2 to TRBJ2-2; tentatively, D is TRBD2 (5 bases). The CDR3 contains 17 residues. V was shortened by 5 bases and J by 0 bases, with 16 bases between the two germline ends. Germline V gives CDR1 LGHNA, CDR2 YNFKEQ. The CDR3 reads CASSFEGLGSNTGELFF. As DNA, the CDR3 is TGTGCCAGCAGCTTTGAAGGACTGGGGTCGAACACCGGGGAGCTGTTTTTT.

The chain carries TRBV12-3 or TRBV12-4 and TRBJ1-5, with a tentative D call TRBD1 (5 bases). The CDR3 is 16 residues long. The V end lost 5 bases, the J end lost 6 bases, and 20 bases lay between the germline ends. CDR3 coding DNA: TGTGCCAGCAGTCTTGCGGACATGGACATAAGTCAGCCCCAGCATTTT. It encodes CASSLADMDISQPQHF.

The chain has TRBV6-5 and TRBJ2-7; 7 bases are a match to TRBD2. V lost 6 bases to trimming and J lost 6 bases; unmatched junction nucleotides: 14. Germline lookup yields CDR1 MNHEY and CDR2 SVGAGI. This CDR3 contains 15 residues. Here the CDR3 reads CASSPQAGRACEQYF. CDR3 DNA sequence: TGTGCCAGCAGCCCCCAAGCGGGACGAGCCTGCGAGCAGTACTTC.

Worth noting for this clonotype: A single base separates this from a much larger clone, so it may be a read error. The chain couples TRBV4-2 to TRBJ1-1, with a possible D match to TRBD1 (5 bases). This CDR3 has 14 amino acids. Trimming took 0 bases from V and 5 from J, leaving 10 bases between them. The germline V gene has CDR1 LGHNA and CDR2 YNFKEQ. The CDR3 is CASSQDTRGTEAFF. Written as DNA, the CDR3 is TGTGCCAGCAGCCAAGACACGAGGGGAACTGAAGCTTTCTTT.

This clonotype turned up a few times. An end of the junction does not agree with germline; a read error may underlie this. The gene calls are TRBV29-1 and TRBJ2-7; possibly TRBD1 for D (6 bases). CDR1 is SQVTM and CDR2 is ANQGSEA in the germline V gene. The CDR3 consists of 14 residues. The chain's CDR3 is CIVPDRMVQVEQYF. The CDR3 nucleotides read TGCATCGTCCCAGACAGGATGGTTCAGGTTGAGCAGTATTTC.

The chain uses TRBV18 and TRBJ2-2, with 7 bases lining up with TRBD1. Germline V gene lookup returns CDR1 KGHSH and CDR2 LQKENI. V trimming: 6 bases; J trimming: 7 bases; junction bases outside the gene matches: 11. The length of the CDR3 is 15 residues. CDR3 sequence reads: CASSFDRALDGELFF. Written as DNA, the CDR3 is TGTGCCAGCTCGTTTGACAGGGCCTTGGACGGGGAGCTGTTTTTT.

The gene calls are TRBV5-5 and TRBJ1-1; D may be TRBD1 (6 bases). This CDR3 is built from 14 residues. Trimming stripped 5 bases from V and 1 base from J, with 12 bases between. CDR1 and CDR2 from the germline V gene are SGHKS and YYEKEE (reference sequence). CDR3 sequence (DNA): TGTGCCAGCAGGACCGGGACACGGAACACTGAAGCTTTCTTT. It codes for CASRTGTRNTEAFF. Variable domain in full (rest from reference TRBV5-5 and TRBJ1-1): DAGVTQSPTHLIKTRGQQVTLRCSPISGHKSVSWYQQVLGQGPQFIFQYYEKEERGRGNFPDRFSARQFPNYSSELNVNALLLGDSALYLCASRTGTRNTEAFFGQGTRLTVV.

This rearrangement joins TRBV4-1 to TRBJ1-2; 8 nucleotides align to TRBD1. Germline CDR1 MGHRA, CDR2 YSYEKL. After removal of 0 bases from V and 2 bases from J, the junction contained 2 bases not matched to a gene. The CDR3 contains 15 residues. The CDR3 bases are TGCGCCAGCAGCCAAGAGGGACAGGTGAACTATGGCTACACCTTC. Its protein is CASSQEGQVNYGYTF.

Concerning this clonotype itself: The junction shows a germline mismatch at one end, possibly a read error. The chain joins TRBV29-1 to TRBJ1-1; D is uncertain. The CDR3 runs 11 residues. Per the germline V gene, CDR1 is SQVTM and CDR2 is ANQGSEA. CDR3 sequence: CSVSDNTEVFF. Written as DNA, the CDR3 is TGCAGCGTCAGCGATAACACTGAAGTTTTCTTT.

In regard to this clonotype: It may be a read error: a sequence one base away is much more abundant. The CDR3 DNA sequence: TGTGCCAGCGGTTTGCGACAGGGATTTGAGGAGCAGTACTTC. It is translated as CASGLRQGFEEQYF. The chain has TRBV12-3 or TRBV12-4 and TRBJ2-7; 7 bases match TRBD1. CDR3 length equals 14 residues.

In the case of this clonotype: A read error may explain this, as a much larger clone is one base away. The V and J genes are TRBV6-2 or TRBV6-3 and TRBJ2-2; TRBD1 agrees at 8 bases. This CDR3 comprises 17 residues. Germline V gene lookup returns CDR1 MNHEY and CDR2 SVGEGT. CDR3 nucleotide sequence: TGTGCCAACAGTTACCGGGCAGGGGGCGCGAACACCGGGGAGCTGTTTTTT. It yields the protein CANSYRAGGANTGELFF.

As for this clonotype: A much larger clone lies a single base off, so this may be a read error. The chain recombines TRBV6-6 with TRBJ1-1; TRBD1 aligns across 7 bases. J lost 3 bases, V lost 4 bases, and 2 bases had no gene match. Germline assignment: CDR1 MNHNY and CDR2 SVGAGI (reference sequence). The CDR3 sequence is 13 residues long. CDR3 DNA sequence: TGTGCCAGCAGTTCAGGGGGGGACACTGAAGCTTTCTTT. Protein: CASSSGGDTEAFF.